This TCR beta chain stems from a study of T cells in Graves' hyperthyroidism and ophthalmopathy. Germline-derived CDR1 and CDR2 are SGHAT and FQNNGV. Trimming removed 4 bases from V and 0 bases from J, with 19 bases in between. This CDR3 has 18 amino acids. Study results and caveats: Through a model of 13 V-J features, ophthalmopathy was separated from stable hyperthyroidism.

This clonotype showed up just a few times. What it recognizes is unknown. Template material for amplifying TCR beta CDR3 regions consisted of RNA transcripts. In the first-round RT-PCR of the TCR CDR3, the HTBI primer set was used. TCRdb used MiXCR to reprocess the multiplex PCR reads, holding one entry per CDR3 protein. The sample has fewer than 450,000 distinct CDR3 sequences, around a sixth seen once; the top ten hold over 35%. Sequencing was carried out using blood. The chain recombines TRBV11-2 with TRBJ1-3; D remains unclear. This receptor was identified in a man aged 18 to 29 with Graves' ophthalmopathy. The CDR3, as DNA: TGTGCCAGCAGCTGGAATGGCCGGGCGCCGAGCTCTGGAAACACCATATATTTT. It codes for CASSWNGRAPSSGNTIYF.